A selection of T cell receptor beta chains follows, all from one sample in a study of blood T cell repertoires in COVID-19. Profiling relied on immunoSEQ multiplex PCR, and the TCRdb table lists in-frame clones only, not all of them. The table records 150,000 to 200,000 clones, 75% to 90% of them present only once. The sample was PBMCs or T cells enriched from blood (not recorded which). These receptor sequences come from a woman aged 60-70 years who had recovered from COVID-19. CDR3s include the opening cysteine and the closing phenylalanine or tryptophan. Each record gives: J gene, clone size, D gene, V gene, CDR3 protein, CDR3 DNA. D genes are given only for firm matches. Where a row states a size, it is once, few, many or the class of an expanded clone; other rows omit it.

j_call: TRBJ1-3
clone_size: .
d_call: .
v_call: TRBV12-5
cdr3_aa: CASGSRRGAGNTIYF
cdr3_nt: TGTGCTAGTGGTTCCCGACGGGGAGCTGGAAACACCATATATTTT

j_call: TRBJ1-6
clone_size: once
d_call: .
v_call: TRBV28
cdr3_aa: CASSLDLGEGSPLHF
cdr3_nt: TGTGCCAGCAGTTTAGATTTAGGGGAGGGGTCACCCCTCCACTTT

j_call: TRBJ2-5
clone_size: .
d_call: .
v_call: TRBV27
cdr3_aa: CASSFPGETQYF
cdr3_nt: TGTGCCAGCAGTTTCCCGGGAGAGACCCAGTACTTC

j_call: TRBJ1-3
clone_size: .
d_call: .
v_call: TRBV2
cdr3_aa: CASSEEGGNTIYF
cdr3_nt: TGTGCCAGCAGTGAAGAGGGGGGAAACACCATATATTTT

j_call: TRBJ1-2
clone_size: .
d_call: .
v_call: TRBV2
cdr3_aa: CASRLTGLGYTF
cdr3_nt: TGTGCCAGCAGACTCACAGGGCTTGGCTACACCTTC

j_call: TRBJ2-7
clone_size: .
d_call: .
v_call: TRBV11-2
cdr3_aa: CASSLSAGTYEQYF
cdr3_nt: TGTGCCAGCAGCTTATCGGCGGGGACCTACGAGCAGTACTTC

j_call: TRBJ2-7
clone_size: .
d_call: .
v_call: TRBV27
cdr3_aa: CASSFRGHEQYF
cdr3_nt: TGTGCCAGCAGTTTCAGGGGCCACGAGCAGTACTTC

j_call: TRBJ1-2
clone_size: .
d_call: TRBD1
v_call: TRBV19
cdr3_aa: CASSIGTGNYGYTF
cdr3_nt: TGTGCCAGTAGTATTGGGACAGGGAACTATGGCTACACCTTC

j_call: TRBJ1-6
clone_size: .
d_call: TRBD1
v_call: TRBV7-3
cdr3_aa: CASSSRQGPLHF
cdr3_nt: TGTGCCAGCAGCTCCCGACAGGGGCCCCTCCACTTT

j_call: TRBJ2-1
clone_size: .
d_call: .
v_call: TRBV24-1
cdr3_aa: CATSAVAFGEQFF
cdr3_nt: TGTGCCACCAGTGCCGTAGCCTTTGGTGAGCAGTTCTTC

j_call: TRBJ2-3
clone_size: .
d_call: .
v_call: TRBV6-5
cdr3_aa: CASSLTRTRTDTQYF
cdr3_nt: TGTGCCAGCAGTTTAACTCGGACACGCACAGATACGCAGTATTTT

j_call: TRBJ1-3
clone_size: .
d_call: .
v_call: TRBV5-1
cdr3_aa: CASSPGGAGHSGNTIYF
cdr3_nt: TGCGCCAGCAGCCCCGGTGGGGCAGGGCACTCTGGAAACACCATATATTTT

j_call: TRBJ1-5
clone_size: .
d_call: .
v_call: TRBV19
cdr3_aa: CASSMDSNSNQPQHF
cdr3_nt: TGTGCCAGTAGTATGGACAGCAATAGCAATCAGCCCCAGCATTTT

j_call: TRBJ2-2
clone_size: .
d_call: .
v_call: TRBV27
cdr3_aa: CASSYSGKNTGELFF
cdr3_nt: TGTGCCAGCAGTTATAGCGGTAAAAACACCGGGGAGCTGTTTTTT

j_call: TRBJ1-1
clone_size: .
d_call: .
v_call: TRBV5-1
cdr3_aa: CASSPGHLNTEAFF
cdr3_nt: TGCGCCAGCAGCCCGGGACATCTGAACACTGAAGCTTTCTTT

j_call: TRBJ2-5
clone_size: .
d_call: .
v_call: TRBV24-1
cdr3_aa: CATSDPPLGGPAPQETQYF
cdr3_nt: TGTGCCACCAGTGATCCGCCGTTGGGGGGGCCTGCCCCCCAAGAGACCCAGTACTTC

j_call: TRBJ1-4
clone_size: few
d_call: .
v_call: TRBV4-1
cdr3_aa: CASSHPGRMRGEKLFF
cdr3_nt: TGCGCCAGCAGCCATCCTGGACGGATGCGAGGGGAAAAACTGTTTTTT

j_call: TRBJ1-3
clone_size: .
d_call: .
v_call: TRBV2
cdr3_aa: CASSAPSSGNTIYF
cdr3_nt: TGTGCCAGCAGTGCTCCGAGCTCTGGAAACACCATATATTTT

j_call: TRBJ2-3
clone_size: few
d_call: TRBD2
v_call: TRBV19
cdr3_aa: CASKRDPSWEGDTQYF
cdr3_nt: TGTGCCAGTAAACGGGATCCTTCGTGGGAGGGTGATACGCAGTATTTT

j_call: TRBJ1-4
clone_size: .
d_call: .
v_call: TRBV5-6
cdr3_aa: CASSLGRYGEKLFF
cdr3_nt: TGTGCCAGCAGCTTGGGCAGGTATGGAGAAAAACTGTTTTTT

j_call: TRBJ1-6
clone_size: .
d_call: TRBD1
v_call: TRBV7-9
cdr3_aa: CASSLTPGTGGSPLHF
cdr3_nt: TGTGCCAGCAGCTTAACTCCCGGGACAGGGGGTTCACCCCTCCACTTT

j_call: TRBJ1-5
clone_size: .
d_call: .
v_call: TRBV30
cdr3_aa: CAWSTQGNHQPQHF
cdr3_nt: TGTGCCTGGAGCACCCAGGGGAATCATCAGCCCCAGCATTTT

j_call: TRBJ2-1
clone_size: .
d_call: TRBD1
v_call: TRBV6-2/TRBV6-3
cdr3_aa: CASSSGQGVYNEQFF
cdr3_nt: TGTGCCAGCAGTTCGGGACAGGGGGTTTACAATGAGCAGTTCTTC

j_call: TRBJ2-3
clone_size: .
d_call: TRBD1
v_call: TRBV3-1/TRBV3-2
cdr3_aa: CASSQDPGQGVDTQYF
cdr3_nt: TGTGCCAGCAGCCAAGATCCGGGACAGGGAGTAGATACGCAGTATTTT

j_call: TRBJ1-6
clone_size: .
d_call: TRBD1
v_call: TRBV9
cdr3_aa: CASSGGGGNSPLHF
cdr3_nt: TGTGCCAGCAGCGGAGGGGGCGGGAATTCACCCCTCCACTTT

j_call: TRBJ2-6
clone_size: .
d_call: TRBD1
v_call: TRBV27
cdr3_aa: CASSGQGASGANVLTF
cdr3_nt: TGTGCCAGCAGTGGACAGGGGGCCTCTGGGGCCAACGTCCTGACTTTC

j_call: TRBJ1-3
clone_size: .
d_call: .
v_call: TRBV19
cdr3_aa: CASSMQGSLGNTIYF
cdr3_nt: TGTGCCAGTAGTATGCAGGGATCCTTGGGAAACACCATATATTTT

j_call: TRBJ1-5
clone_size: .
d_call: .
v_call: TRBV5-1
cdr3_aa: CASSPRGGLQPQHF
cdr3_nt: TGCGCCAGCAGCCCCCGGGGGGGATTGCAGCCCCAGCATTTT

j_call: TRBJ1-6
clone_size: once
d_call: TRBD1
v_call: TRBV19
cdr3_aa: CASSTGGTLHF
cdr3_nt: TGTGCCAGTAGTACAGGGGGGACCCTCCACTTT

j_call: TRBJ2-7
clone_size: .
d_call: .
v_call: TRBV7-9
cdr3_aa: CASSPAASHEQYF
cdr3_nt: TGTGCCAGCAGCCCAGCGGCTAGCCACGAGCAGTACTTC

j_call: TRBJ1-6
clone_size: .
d_call: TRBD1
v_call: TRBV10-3
cdr3_aa: CAIRYGQGALNSPLHF
cdr3_nt: TGTGCCATCAGGTACGGACAGGGGGCTCTGAATTCACCCCTCCACTTT

j_call: TRBJ1-2
clone_size: once
d_call: .
v_call: TRBV30
cdr3_aa: CAWRPISGQGYGYTF
cdr3_nt: TGTGCCTGGAGACCCATTAGCGGGCAGGGGTATGGCTACACCTTC

j_call: TRBJ2-5
clone_size: once
d_call: .
v_call: TRBV30
cdr3_aa: CAWSGSFGPQETQYF
cdr3_nt: TGTGCCTGGAGTGGAAGTTTTGGCCCCCAAGAGACCCAGTACTTC

j_call: TRBJ2-5
clone_size: .
d_call: TRBD2
v_call: TRBV3-1/TRBV3-2
cdr3_aa: CASSQEVGAGGRTQYF
cdr3_nt: TGTGCCAGCAGCCAAGAAGTGGGAGCGGGGGGGCGGACCCAGTACTTC

j_call: TRBJ1-6
clone_size: once
d_call: .
v_call: TRBV19
cdr3_aa: CASSIGRGVDSPLHF
cdr3_nt: TGTGCCAGTAGTATCGGTCGCGGGGTGGATTCACCCCTCCACTTT

j_call: TRBJ1-2
clone_size: .
d_call: TRBD1
v_call: TRBV6-5
cdr3_aa: CASSTAGTGVYGYTF
cdr3_nt: TGTGCCAGCAGTACTGCCGGGACAGGGGTCTATGGCTACACCTTC

j_call: TRBJ1-2
clone_size: .
d_call: .
v_call: TRBV5-4
cdr3_aa: CASSLGGPSNYGYTF
cdr3_nt: TGTGCCAGCAGCTTAGGGGGTCCCTCCAACTATGGCTACACCTTC

j_call: TRBJ2-5
clone_size: .
d_call: .
v_call: TRBV7-2
cdr3_aa: CASSQGTSQETQYF
cdr3_nt: TGTGCCAGCAGCCAAGGGACTTCTCAAGAGACCCAGTACTTC

j_call: TRBJ1-2
clone_size: once
d_call: TRBD1
v_call: TRBV5-1
cdr3_aa: CASSAGTATLNGYTF
cdr3_nt: TGCGCCAGCAGCGCCGGGACAGCCACCCTGAATGGCTACACCTTC

j_call: TRBJ2-3
clone_size: .
d_call: .
v_call: TRBV11-2
cdr3_aa: CASRADTQYF
cdr3_nt: TGTGCCAGCAGAGCCGATACGCAGTATTTT

j_call: TRBJ1-5
clone_size: once
d_call: .
v_call: TRBV7-8
cdr3_aa: CASSPSPGNSNQPQHF
cdr3_nt: TGTGCCAGCAGCCCGTCCCCAGGCAATAGCAATCAGCCCCAGCATTTT

j_call: TRBJ2-1
clone_size: .
d_call: .
v_call: TRBV6-5
cdr3_aa: CASSSGHEQFF
cdr3_nt: TGTGCCAGCTCTTCGGGTCATGAGCAGTTCTTC

j_call: TRBJ1-6
clone_size: .
d_call: .
v_call: TRBV13
cdr3_aa: CASSLGFSPLHF
cdr3_nt: TGTGCCAGCAGCTTAGGCTTTTCACCCCTCCACTTT

j_call: TRBJ1-5
clone_size: .
d_call: .
v_call: TRBV27
cdr3_aa: CASSLQGGQPQHF
cdr3_nt: TGTGCCAGCAGTTTACAGGGTGGGCAGCCCCAGCATTTT

j_call: TRBJ2-7
clone_size: .
d_call: TRBD2
v_call: TRBV9
cdr3_aa: CASSPTLGLAYSYEQYF
cdr3_nt: TGTGCCAGCAGCCCCACCTTGGGACTAGCGTACTCCTACGAGCAGTACTTC

j_call: TRBJ1-2
clone_size: .
d_call: TRBD1
v_call: TRBV27
cdr3_aa: CASSGQGAGGYTF
cdr3_nt: TGTGCCAGCAGTGGACAGGGAGCGGGGGGCTACACCTTC

j_call: TRBJ2-3
clone_size: .
d_call: TRBD2
v_call: TRBV28
cdr3_aa: CASSLSAGGSTDTQYF
cdr3_nt: TGTGCCAGCAGTTTATCGGCGGGAGGGAGCACAGATACGCAGTATTTT

j_call: TRBJ2-1
clone_size: .
d_call: TRBD2
v_call: TRBV3-1/TRBV3-2
cdr3_aa: CASSPSGGQYNEQFF
cdr3_nt: TGTGCCAGCAGCCCTAGCGGGGGCCAGTACAATGAGCAGTTCTTC

j_call: TRBJ2-2
clone_size: medium-sized
d_call: TRBD2
v_call: TRBV28
cdr3_aa: CASSPTSGNTGELFF
cdr3_nt: TGTGCCAGCAGCCCGACTAGCGGGAACACCGGGGAGCTGTTTTTT